This T cell receptor (beta chain) was documented in a study of T-cell memory formation after mild COVID-19. This clonotype was counted only a few times. Its cognate antigen is unknown. 5'RACE primed at constant segments yielded TCR alpha and TCR beta cDNA libraries bearing sample barcodes and UMIs. From the 5' RACE reads, TCRdb called clonotypes with MiXCR, one entry per CDR3 protein. This sample has about 210,000 distinct CDR3 sequences, with under 30% found just once. V lost 5 bases to trimming and J lost 4 bases; unmatched junction nucleotides: 3. From germline, CDR1 is SEHNR and CDR2 FQNEAQ (reference sequence). The CDR3 has 13 residues. Study observations and caveats: The CD4+ clones that contracted clustered mainly within CM and EM, and the CD8+ clones concentrated in EMRA. Clones shrinking from day 15 to 85 showed even CD4/CD8 mixes; later expanders tilted CD4+.

The source of this sequence is an adult woman who had mild COVID-19 (a few samples of this study predate the infection). Cell type and time point are not known. Sequenced material: PBMCs or a T cell subset sorted from them (not recorded which). J is TRBJ1-1 and V is TRBV7-9; 8 positions match TRBD1. For the CDR3, the DNA is TGTGCCAGCAGCGCCACAGGGGGCACTGAAGCTTTCTTT. Its translation is CASSATGGTEAFF.